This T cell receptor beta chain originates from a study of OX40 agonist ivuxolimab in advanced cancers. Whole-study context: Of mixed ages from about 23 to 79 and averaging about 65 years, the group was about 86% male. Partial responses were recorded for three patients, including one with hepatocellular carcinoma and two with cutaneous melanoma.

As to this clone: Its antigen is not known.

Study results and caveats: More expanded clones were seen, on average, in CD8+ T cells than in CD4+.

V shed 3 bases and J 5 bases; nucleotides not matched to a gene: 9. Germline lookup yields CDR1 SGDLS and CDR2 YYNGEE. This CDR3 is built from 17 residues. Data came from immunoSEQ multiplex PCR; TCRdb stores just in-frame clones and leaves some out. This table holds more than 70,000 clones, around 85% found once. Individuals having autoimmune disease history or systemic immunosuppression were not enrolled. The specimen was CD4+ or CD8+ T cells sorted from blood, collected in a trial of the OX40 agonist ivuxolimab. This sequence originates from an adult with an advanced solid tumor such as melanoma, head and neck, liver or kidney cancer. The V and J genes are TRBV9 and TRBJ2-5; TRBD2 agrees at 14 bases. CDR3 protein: CASSARLAGGPGETQYF. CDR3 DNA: TGTGCCAGCAGCGCCCGACTAGCGGGGGGGCCGGGGGAGACCCAGTACTTC.